The clone carrying this T cell receptor (beta chain) was counted at least ten times. Its antigen is not known. This entry is derived from a study of Graves' ophthalmopathy and Graves' hyperthyroidism. With 6 bases removed from V and 3 bases from J, the gap between germline ends came to 11 bases. Germline V lookup: CDR1 MNHNS, CDR2 SASEGT. The CDR3 is made up of 13 amino acids. Whole-study results and caveats: Between ophthalmopathy and stable hyperthyroidism, a 13-signature model drew a separation with roughly 85% sensitivity and around 80% specificity. Most expanded thyroid clonotypes above 0.001 frequency also appeared in blood.

Hyperthyroidism patients, all newly diagnosed, had under 2 months' duration and ages of 18 to 65. As diagnostic evidence, clinical symptoms, serum thyroxine, TRAb, thyroid ultrasound and orbital computed tomography were relied upon. RNA transcripts provided the template for amplifying TCR beta CDR3 regions. Following a first-round RT-PCR that used HTBI primers, a second-round multiplex PCR was carried out. TCRdb re-called the multiplex PCR reads with MiXCR, one entry per CDR3 protein. The sample consists of about 400,000 distinct CDR3 sequences, under 25% of them appearing once. The J gene is TRBJ1-1, the V gene TRBV6-1; D gene ambiguous. The sequencing sample was made of peripheral blood. The sequence was collected from a woman aged 18-29 years with stable Graves' hyperthyroidism. The CDR3 protein is CASSLDWYTEAFF. CDR3 nucleotide sequence: TGTGCCAGCAGCTTGGACTGGTACACTGAAGCTTTCTTT.